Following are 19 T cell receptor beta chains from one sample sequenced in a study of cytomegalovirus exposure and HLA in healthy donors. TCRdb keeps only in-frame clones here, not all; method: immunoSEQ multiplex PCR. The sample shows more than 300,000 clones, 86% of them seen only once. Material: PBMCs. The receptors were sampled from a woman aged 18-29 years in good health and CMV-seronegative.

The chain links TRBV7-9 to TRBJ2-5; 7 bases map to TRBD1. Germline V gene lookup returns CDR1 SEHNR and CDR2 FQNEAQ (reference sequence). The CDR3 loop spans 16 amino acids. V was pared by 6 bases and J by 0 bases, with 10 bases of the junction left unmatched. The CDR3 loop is CASRGRGTAHQETQYF. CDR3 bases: TGTGCCAGCAGGGGCCGAGGGACAGCGCACCAAGAGACCCAGTACTTC.

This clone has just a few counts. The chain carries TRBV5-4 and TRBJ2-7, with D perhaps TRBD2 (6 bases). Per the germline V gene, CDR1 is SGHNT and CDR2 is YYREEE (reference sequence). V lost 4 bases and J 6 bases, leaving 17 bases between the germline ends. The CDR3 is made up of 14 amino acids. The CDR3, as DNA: TGTGCCAGCAGCCTATACGGAGGGGAAGGCGAGCAGTACTTC. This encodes CASSLYGGEGEQYF.

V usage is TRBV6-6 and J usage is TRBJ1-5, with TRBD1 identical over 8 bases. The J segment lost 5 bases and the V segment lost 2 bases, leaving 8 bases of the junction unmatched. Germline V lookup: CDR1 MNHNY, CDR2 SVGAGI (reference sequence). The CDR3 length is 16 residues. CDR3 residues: CASSYRAGGYDQPQHF. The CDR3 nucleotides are TGTGCCAGCAGTTACAGGGCAGGGGGCTATGATCAGCCCCAGCATTTT.

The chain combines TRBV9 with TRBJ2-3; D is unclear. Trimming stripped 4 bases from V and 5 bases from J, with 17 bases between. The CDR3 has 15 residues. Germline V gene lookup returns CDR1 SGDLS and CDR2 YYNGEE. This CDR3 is CASSFTNGPIDTQYF. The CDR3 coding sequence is TGTGCCAGCAGCTTTACAAATGGCCCAATAGATACGCAGTATTTT. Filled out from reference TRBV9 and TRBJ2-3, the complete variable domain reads DSGVTQTPKHLITATGQRVTLRCSPRSGDLSVYWYQQSLDQGLQFLIQYYNGEERAKGNILERFSAQQFPDLHSELNLSSLELGDSALYFCASSFTNGPIDTQYFGPGTRLTVL.

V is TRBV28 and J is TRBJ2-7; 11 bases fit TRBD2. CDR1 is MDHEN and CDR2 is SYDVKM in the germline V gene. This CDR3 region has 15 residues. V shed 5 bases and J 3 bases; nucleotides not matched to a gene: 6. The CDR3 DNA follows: TGTGCCAGCAGTATAGCGGGGGGGCGATACTACGAGCAGTACTTC. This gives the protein CASSIAGGRYYEQYF.

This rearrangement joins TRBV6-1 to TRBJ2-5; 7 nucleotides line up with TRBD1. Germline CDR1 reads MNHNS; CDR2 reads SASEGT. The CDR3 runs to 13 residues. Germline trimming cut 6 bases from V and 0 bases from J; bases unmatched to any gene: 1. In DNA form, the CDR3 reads TGTGCCAGCAGCGACAGGGACCAAGAGACCCAGTACTTC. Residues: CASSDRDQETQYF.

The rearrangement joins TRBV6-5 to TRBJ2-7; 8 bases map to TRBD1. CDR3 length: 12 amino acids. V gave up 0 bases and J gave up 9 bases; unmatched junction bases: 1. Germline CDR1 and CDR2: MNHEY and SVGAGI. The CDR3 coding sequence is TGTGCCAGCAGTTACTCCGGGACAGGGCAGTACTTC. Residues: CASSYSGTGQYF.

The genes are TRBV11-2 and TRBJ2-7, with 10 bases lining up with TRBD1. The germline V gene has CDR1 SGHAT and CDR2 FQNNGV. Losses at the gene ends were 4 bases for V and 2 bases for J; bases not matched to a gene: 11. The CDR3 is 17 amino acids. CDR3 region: CASSSGTGELWPYEQYF. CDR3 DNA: TGTGCCAGCAGCTCCGGGACAGGGGAACTCTGGCCCTACGAGCAGTACTTC.

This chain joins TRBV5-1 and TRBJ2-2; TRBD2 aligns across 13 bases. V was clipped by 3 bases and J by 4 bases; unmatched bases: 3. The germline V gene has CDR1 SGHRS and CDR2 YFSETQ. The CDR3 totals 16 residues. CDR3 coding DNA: TGCGCCAGCAGCTCACGGACTAGCGGGGGCACCGGGGAGCTGTTTTTT. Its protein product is CASSSRTSGGTGELFF. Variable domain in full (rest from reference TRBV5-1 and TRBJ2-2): KAGVTQTPRYLIKTRGQQVTLSCSPISGHRSVSWYQQTPGQGLQFLFEYFSETQRNKGNFPGRFSGRQFSNSRSEMNVSTLELGDSALYLCASSSRTSGGTGELFFGEGSRLTVL.

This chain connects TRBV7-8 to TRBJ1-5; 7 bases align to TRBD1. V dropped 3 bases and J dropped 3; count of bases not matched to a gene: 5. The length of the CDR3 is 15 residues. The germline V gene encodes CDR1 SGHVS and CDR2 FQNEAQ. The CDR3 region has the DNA TGTGCCAGCAGCTTTCGGGACAGACTCAATCAGCCCCAGCATTTT. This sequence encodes CASSFRDRLNQPQHF.

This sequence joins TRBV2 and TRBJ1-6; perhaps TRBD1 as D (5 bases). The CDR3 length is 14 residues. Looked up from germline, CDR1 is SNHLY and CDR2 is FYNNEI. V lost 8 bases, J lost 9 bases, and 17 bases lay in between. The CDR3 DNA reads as TGTGCCAGCCGGACTATATGGGGGGGTTCACCCCTCCACTTT. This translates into CASRTIWGGSPLHF. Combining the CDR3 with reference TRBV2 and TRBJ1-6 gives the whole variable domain EPEVTQTPSHQVTQMGQEVILRCVPISNHLYFYWYRQILGQKVEFLVSFYNNEISEKSEIFDDQFSVERPDGSNFTLKIRSTKLEDSAMYFCASRTIWGGSPLHFGNGTRLTVT.

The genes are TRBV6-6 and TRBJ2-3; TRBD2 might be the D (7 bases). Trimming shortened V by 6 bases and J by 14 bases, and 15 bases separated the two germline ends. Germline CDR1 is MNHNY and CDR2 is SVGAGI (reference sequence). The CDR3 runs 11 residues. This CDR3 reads CASSLGGPWYF. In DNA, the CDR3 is TGTGCCAGCAGCCTCGGGGGGCCCTGGTATTTT.

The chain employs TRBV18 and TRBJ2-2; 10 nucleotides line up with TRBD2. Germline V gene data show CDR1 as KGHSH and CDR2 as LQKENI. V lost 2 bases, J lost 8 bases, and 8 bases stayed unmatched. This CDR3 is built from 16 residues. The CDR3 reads CASSPGPSGSLGELFF. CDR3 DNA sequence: TGTGCCAGCTCACCAGGACCTAGCGGGAGTTTGGGGGAGCTGTTTTTT. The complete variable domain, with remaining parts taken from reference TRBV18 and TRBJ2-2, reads NAGVMQNPRHLVRRRGQEARLRCSPMKGHSHVYWYRQLPEEGLKFMVYLQKENIIDESGMPKERFSAEFPKEGPSILRIQQVVRGDSAAYFCASSPGPSGSLGELFFGEGSRLTVL.

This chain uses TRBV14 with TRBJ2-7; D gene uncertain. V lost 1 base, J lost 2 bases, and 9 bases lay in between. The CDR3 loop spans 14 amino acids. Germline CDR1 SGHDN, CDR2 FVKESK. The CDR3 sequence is CASSQVGEPYEQYF. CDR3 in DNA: TGTGCCAGCAGCCAAGTTGGAGAACCCTACGAGCAGTACTTC.

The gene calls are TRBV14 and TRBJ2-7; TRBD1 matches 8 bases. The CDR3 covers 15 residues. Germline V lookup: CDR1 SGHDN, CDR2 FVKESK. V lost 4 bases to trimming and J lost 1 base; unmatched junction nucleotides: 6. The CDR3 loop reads CASSLEHRGSYEQYF. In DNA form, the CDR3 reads TGTGCCAGCAGCCTTGAGCACAGGGGGTCCTACGAGCAGTACTTC.

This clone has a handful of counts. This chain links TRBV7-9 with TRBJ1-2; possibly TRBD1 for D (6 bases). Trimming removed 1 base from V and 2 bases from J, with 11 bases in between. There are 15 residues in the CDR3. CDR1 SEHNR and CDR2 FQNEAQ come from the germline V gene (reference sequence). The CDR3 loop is CASSLGDNPNYGYTF. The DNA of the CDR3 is TGTGCCAGCAGCTTAGGGGACAACCCGAACTATGGCTACACCTTC.

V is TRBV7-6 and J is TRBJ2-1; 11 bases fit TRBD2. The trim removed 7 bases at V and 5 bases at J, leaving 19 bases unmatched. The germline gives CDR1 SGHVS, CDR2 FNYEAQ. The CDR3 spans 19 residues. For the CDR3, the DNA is TGTGCCAGCACTCCACAGATAGCGGGAGGGCGAATTGGGAACAATGAGCAGTTCTTC. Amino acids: CASTPQIAGGRIGNNEQFF. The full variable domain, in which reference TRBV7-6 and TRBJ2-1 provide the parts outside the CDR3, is GAGVSQSPRYKVTKRGQDVALRCDPISGHVSLYWYRQALGQGPEFLTYFNYEAQQDKSGLPNDRFSAERPEGSISTLTIQRTEQRDSAMYRCASTPQIAGGRIGNNEQFFGPGTRLTVL.

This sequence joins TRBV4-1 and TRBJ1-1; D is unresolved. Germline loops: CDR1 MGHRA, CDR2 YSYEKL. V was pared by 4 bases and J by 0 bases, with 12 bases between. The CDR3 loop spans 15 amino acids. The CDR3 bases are TGCGCCAGCAGCCCCACTAGGACGGTGAACACTGAAGCTTTCTTT. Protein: CASSPTRTVNTEAFF.

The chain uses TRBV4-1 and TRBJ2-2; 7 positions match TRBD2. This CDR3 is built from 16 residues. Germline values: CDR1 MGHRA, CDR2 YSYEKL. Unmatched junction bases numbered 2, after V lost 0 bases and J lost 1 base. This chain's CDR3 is CASSQDRGVNTGELFF. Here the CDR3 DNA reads TGCGCCAGCAGCCAAGATCGGGGGGTGAACACCGGGGAGCTGTTTTTT.